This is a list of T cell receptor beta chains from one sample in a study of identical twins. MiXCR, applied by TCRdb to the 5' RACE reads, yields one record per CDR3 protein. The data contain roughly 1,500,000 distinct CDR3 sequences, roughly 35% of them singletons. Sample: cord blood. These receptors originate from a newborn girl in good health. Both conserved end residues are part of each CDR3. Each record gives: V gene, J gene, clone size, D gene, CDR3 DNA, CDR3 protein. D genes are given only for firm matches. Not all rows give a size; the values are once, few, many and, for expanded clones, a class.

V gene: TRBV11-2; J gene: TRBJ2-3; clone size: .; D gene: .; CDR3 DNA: TGTGCCAGCAGCTTAATCGCAGGGGCTAGCACAGATACGCAGTATTTT; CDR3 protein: CASSLIAGASTDTQYF
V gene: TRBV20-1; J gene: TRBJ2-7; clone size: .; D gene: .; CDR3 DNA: TGCAGTGCTAGAGGGGGGTCCCGGTACGAGCAGTACTTC; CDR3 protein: CSARGGSRYEQYF
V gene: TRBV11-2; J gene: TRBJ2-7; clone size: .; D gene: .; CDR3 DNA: TGTGCCAGCAGCTTAGAGGGGCCAGGGGGGTACGAGCAGTACTTC; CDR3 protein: CASSLEGPGGYEQYF
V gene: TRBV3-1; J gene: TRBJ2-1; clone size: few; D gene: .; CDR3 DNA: TGTGCCAGCAGCCCTTCCCCAGTGAACGGGGGTTACCAGTTCTTC; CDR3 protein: CASSPSPVNGGYQFF
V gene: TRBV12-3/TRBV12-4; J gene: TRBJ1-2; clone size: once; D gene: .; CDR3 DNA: TGTGCCAGCAGTTCCACCAGGCACTATGGCTACACCTTC; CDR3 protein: CASSSTRHYGYTF
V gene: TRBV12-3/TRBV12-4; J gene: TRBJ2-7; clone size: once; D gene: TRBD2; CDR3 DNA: TGTGCCAGCAGTTTACAGCGGGAGGGCCAAAGGGCCTACGAGCAGTACTTC; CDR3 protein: CASSLQREGQRAYEQYF
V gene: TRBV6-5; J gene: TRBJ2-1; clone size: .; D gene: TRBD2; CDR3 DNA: TGTGCCAGCAGTTACTCTGGACTAGCGTCCTACAATGAGCAGTTCTTC; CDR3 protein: CASSYSGLASYNEQFF
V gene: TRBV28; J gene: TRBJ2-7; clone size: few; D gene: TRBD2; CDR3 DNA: TGTGCCAGCACAACGGGGGGGGCTAGCTCCTACGAGCAGTACTTC; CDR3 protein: CASTTGGASSYEQYF
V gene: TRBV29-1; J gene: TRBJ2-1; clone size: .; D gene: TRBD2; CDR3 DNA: TGCAGCGGCGGTCGGGGGCTAGCGGGAGTAGGTGAGCAGTTCTTC; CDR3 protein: CSGGRGLAGVGEQFF
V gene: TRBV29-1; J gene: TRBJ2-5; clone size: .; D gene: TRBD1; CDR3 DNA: TGCAGCGTTGAAGGGACAGGGGAGACCCAGTACTTC; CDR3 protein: CSVEGTGETQYF
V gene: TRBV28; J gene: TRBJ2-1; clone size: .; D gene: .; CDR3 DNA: TGTGCCAGCAGAGAGGGACCCCCGAGCTCCTACAATGAGCAGTTCTTC; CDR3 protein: CASREGPPSSYNEQFF
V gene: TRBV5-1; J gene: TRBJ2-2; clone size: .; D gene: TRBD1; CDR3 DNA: TGCGCCAGCAGCTTGGGGGACACAGGGGGCACCGGGGAGCTGTTTTTT; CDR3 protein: CASSLGDTGGTGELFF
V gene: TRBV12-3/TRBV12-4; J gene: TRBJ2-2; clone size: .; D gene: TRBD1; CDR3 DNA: TGTGCCAGCAGTTTAATATACGGACCGGGACAGGGACCCGGGGAGCTGTTTTTT; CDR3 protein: CASSLIYGPGQGPGELFF
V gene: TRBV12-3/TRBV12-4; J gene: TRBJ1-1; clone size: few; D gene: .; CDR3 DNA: TGTGCCAGCAGTTTAGAGGCCCTTGGGGGGGCTTTCTTT; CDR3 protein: CASSLEALGGAFF
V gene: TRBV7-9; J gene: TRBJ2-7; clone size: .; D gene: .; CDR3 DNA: TGTGCCAGCAGCTTCGAGTCAGGGGCCACCTACGAGCAGTACTTC; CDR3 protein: CASSFESGATYEQYF
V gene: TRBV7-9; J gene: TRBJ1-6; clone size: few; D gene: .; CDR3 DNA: TGTGCAAGCGAACAGGGAGTTGGGTATAATTCACCCCTCCACTTT; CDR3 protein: CASEQGVGYNSPLHF
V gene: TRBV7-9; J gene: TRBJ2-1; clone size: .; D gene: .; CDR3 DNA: TGTGCCAGCAGCTTGGGACGTTTCCGTAAGTTCTTC; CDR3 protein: CASSLGRFRKFF
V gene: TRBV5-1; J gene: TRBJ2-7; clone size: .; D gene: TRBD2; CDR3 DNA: TGCGCCAGCAGCTGGAGCGGGGGAGCCGACGAGCAGTACTTC; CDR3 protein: CASSWSGGADEQYF
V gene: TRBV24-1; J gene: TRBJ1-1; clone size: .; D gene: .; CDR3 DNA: TGTGCCACCAGTGCCGGTTTAGTCTACACTGAAGCTTTCTTT; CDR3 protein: CATSAGLVYTEAFF
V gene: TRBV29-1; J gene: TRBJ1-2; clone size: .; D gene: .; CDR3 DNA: TGCAGCGTTACAAAGAGCTATGGCTACACCTTC; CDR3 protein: CSVTKSYGYTF
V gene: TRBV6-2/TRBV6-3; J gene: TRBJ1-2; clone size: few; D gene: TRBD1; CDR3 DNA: TGTGCCAGCAGGCGCACGGGACAGTCCGATGGCTACACCTTC; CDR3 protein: CASRRTGQSDGYTF
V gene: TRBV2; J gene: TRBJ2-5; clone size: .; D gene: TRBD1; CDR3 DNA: TGTGCCAGCAGGTCGCAAGGGGGCTCCCTGGAGCAGTACTTC; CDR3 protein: CASRSQGGSLEQYF
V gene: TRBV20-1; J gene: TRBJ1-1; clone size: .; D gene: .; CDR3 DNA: TGCAGTGCTAGACACCTTCCTTCGGGCAGAGTAAATGAAGCTTTCTTT; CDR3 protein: CSARHLPSGRVNEAFF
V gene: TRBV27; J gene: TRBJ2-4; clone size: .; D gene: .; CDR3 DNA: TGTGCCAGCAGCCGGTATAGGACAGATAAAAACATTCAGTACTTC; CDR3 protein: CASSRYRTDKNIQYF
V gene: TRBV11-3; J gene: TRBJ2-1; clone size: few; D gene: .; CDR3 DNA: TGTGCCAGCAGCTTAGACGCGACCTCATCCTTCCAGTTCTTC; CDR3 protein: CASSLDATSSFQFF
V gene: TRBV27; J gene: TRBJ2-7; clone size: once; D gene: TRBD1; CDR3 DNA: TGTGCCAGCAGCGCAGGGGGCCCTTCCTACGAGCAGTACTTC; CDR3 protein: CASSAGGPSYEQYF
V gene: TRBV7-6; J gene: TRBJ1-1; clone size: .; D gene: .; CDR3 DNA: TGCGTCAGCAGCTTAGAAGTTAACACTGAAGCTTTCTTT; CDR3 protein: CVSSLEVNTEAFF
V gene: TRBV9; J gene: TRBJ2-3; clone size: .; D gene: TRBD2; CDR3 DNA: TGTGCCAGCAGCGTAGAGCGGGACACAGATACGCAGTATTTT; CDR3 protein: CASSVERDTDTQYF